This entry lists 7 T cell receptor beta chains sequenced from one sample in a study of identical twins. Via MiXCR, TCRdb re-called the 5' RACE reads, giving one row per CDR3 protein. Found here are some 500,000 distinct CDR3 sequences, roughly a fifth of them singletons; the top ten hold roughly 0.91%. The sample also formed part of further work on T cells expressing NK-cell markers.

The sequencing input was CD4+ T cells sorted from blood. The receptors stem from a woman aged 18-35 years in good health.

This clonotype has a handful of counts. This chain connects TRBV2 to TRBJ2-5; 16 bases align to TRBD2. Per germline, CDR1 SNHLY and CDR2 FYNNEI. Germline trimming cut 4 bases from V and 1 base from J; bases unmatched to any gene: 6. The CDR3 spans 18 residues. The CDR3 nucleotides are TGTGCCAGCAGTGTTGGGACTAGCGGGAGGGTGATCCAAGAGACCCAGTACTTC. This codes for CASSVGTSGRVIQETQYF. Together with reference TRBV2 and TRBJ2-5, the CDR3 gives the full variable domain: EPEVTQTPSHQVTQMGQEVILRCVPISNHLYFYWYRQILGQKVEFLVSFYNNEISEKSEIFDDQFSVERPDGSNFTLKIRSTKLEDSAMYFCASSVGTSGRVIQETQYFGPGTRLLVL.

This clonotype appeared many times. The V call is TRBV29-1, the J call TRBJ2-3, with 12 bases matching TRBD2. The CDR3 has 12 residues. From germline, CDR1 is SQVTM and CDR2 ANQGSEA. V trimming: 6 bases; J trimming: 9 bases; junction bases outside the gene matches: 4. Written as DNA, the CDR3 is TGCAGCGTCGGACTAGCGGGAAACACGCAGTATTTT. Its translation is CSVGLAGNTQYF.

This clonotype appeared a few times. V gene TRBV7-2 combines with J gene TRBJ1-6, with no clear D. The germline V gene has CDR1 SGHTA and CDR2 FQGNSA. This CDR3 comprises 14 residues. V lost 5 bases and J 9 bases, leaving 14 bases between the germline ends. CDR3 sequence reads: CASSRSTGGSPLHF. The DNA of the CDR3 is TGTGCCAGCAGCCGATCTACTGGTGGTTCACCCCTCCACTTT.

This clonotype came up a few times. This sequence joins TRBV5-1 and TRBJ1-1, with 8 positions matching TRBD1. V lost 4 bases and J lost 3; bases outside the gene matches: 11. The CDR3 loop spans 16 amino acids. CDR1 is SGHRS and CDR2 is YFSETQ in the germline V gene. CDR3 protein: CASSMMTGVGDTEAFF. DNA for the CDR3: TGCGCCAGCAGCATGATGACAGGGGTGGGGGACACTGAAGCTTTCTTT.

In this sample, this clonotype turned up a few times. This chain joins TRBV29-1 and TRBJ2-3; maybe TRBD1 (6 bases). Deletions cut 8 bases from V and 1 base from J, with 13 bases between. Germline CDR1 and CDR2: SQVTM and ANQGSEA. The CDR3 runs 13 residues. The CDR3 coding sequence is TGCAGCATAGGACAGCCTGGCACAGATACGCAGTATTTT. It specifies CSIGQPGTDTQYF.

This clonotype came up a few times. The chain links TRBV2 to TRBJ1-1; D remains ambiguous. Germline CDR1 SNHLY, CDR2 FYNNEI. The CDR3 has 13 residues. V was cut by 4 bases and J by 12 bases, with 18 bases left in between. CDR3 coding DNA: TGTGCCAGCAGTGTGGGAGGCAATACGGAAACTTTCTTT. Residues: CASSVGGNTETFF.

The V and J genes are TRBV10-3 and TRBJ1-2; D may be TRBD1 (5 bases). In germline, CDR1 is ENHRY, CDR2 SYGVKD. V was clipped by 3 bases and J by 0 bases, with 20 bases between them. The CDR3 is 18 residues long. For the CDR3, the DNA is TGTGCCATCAGTGAATTCGACAGTCTTATTCCCTCTAACTATGGCTACACCTTC. It translates to CAISEFDSLIPSNYGYTF.